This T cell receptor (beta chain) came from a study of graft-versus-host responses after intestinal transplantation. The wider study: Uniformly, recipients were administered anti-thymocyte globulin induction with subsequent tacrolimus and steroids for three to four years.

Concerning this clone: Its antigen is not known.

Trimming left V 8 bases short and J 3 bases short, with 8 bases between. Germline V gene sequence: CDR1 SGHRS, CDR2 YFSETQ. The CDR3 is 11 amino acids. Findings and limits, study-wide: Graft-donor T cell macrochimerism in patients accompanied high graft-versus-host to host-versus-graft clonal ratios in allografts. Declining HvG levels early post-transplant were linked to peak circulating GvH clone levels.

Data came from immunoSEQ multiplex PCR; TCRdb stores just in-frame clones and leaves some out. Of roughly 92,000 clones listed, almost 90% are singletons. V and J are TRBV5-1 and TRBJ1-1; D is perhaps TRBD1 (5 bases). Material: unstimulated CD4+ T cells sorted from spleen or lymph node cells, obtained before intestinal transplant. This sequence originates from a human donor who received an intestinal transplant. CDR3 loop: CASTGDTEAFF. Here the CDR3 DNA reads TGCGCCAGTACGGGGGACACTGAAGCTTTCTTT.